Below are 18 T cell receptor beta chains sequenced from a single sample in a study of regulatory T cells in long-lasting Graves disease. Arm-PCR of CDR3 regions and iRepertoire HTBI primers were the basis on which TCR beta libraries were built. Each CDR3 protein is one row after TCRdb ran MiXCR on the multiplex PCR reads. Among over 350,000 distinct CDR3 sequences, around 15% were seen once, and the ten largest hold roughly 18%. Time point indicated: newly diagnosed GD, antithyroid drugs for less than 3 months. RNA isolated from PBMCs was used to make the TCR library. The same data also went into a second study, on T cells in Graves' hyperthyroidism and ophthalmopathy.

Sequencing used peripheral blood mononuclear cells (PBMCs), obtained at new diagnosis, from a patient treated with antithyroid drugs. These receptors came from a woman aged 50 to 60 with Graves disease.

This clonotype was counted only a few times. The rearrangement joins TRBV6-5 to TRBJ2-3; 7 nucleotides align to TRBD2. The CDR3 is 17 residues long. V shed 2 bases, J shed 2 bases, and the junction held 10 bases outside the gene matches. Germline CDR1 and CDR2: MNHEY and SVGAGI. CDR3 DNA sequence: TGTGCCAGCAGTTACCCGAGGGGCGGGGACTACACAGATACGCAGTATTTT. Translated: CASSYPRGGDYTDTQYF.

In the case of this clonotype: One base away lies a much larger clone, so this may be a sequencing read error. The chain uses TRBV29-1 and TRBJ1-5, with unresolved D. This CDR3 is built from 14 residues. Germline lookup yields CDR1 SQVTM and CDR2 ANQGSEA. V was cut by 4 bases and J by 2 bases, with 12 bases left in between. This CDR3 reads CSVGLGYGNQPQHF. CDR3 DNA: TGCAGCGTTGGGCTAGGTTATGGCAATCAGCCCCAGCATTTT.

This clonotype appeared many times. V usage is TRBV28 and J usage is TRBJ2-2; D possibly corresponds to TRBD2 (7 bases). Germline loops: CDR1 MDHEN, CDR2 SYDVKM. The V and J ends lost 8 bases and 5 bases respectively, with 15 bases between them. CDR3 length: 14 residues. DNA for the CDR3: TGTGCCAGCCTCAAGGGGGGAGGGACCGGGGAGCTGTTTTTT. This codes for CASLKGGGTGELFF.

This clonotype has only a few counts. The CDR3 DNA is TGTGCCAGCTCACCAGTGGCAGGCAATCAGCCCCAGCATTTT. Protein: CASSPVAGNQPQHF. V and J are TRBV18 and TRBJ1-5, with D unresolved. Germline-derived CDR1 and CDR2 are KGHSH and LQKENI. This CDR3 has 14 residues. Trimming pared 2 bases from V and 2 bases from J, leaving 7 bases between.

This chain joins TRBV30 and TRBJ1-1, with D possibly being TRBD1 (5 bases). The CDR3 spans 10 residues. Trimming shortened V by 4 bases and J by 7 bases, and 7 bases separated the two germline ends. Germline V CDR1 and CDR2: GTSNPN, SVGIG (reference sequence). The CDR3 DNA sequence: TGTGCCTGGATTCAGGGTGAAGCTTTCTTT. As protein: CAWIQGEAFF.

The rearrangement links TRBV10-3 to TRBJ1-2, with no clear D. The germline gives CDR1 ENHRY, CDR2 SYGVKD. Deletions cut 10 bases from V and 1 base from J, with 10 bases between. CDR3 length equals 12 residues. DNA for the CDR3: TGTGCCACCTTGGACGGTAACTATGGCTACACCTTC. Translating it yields CATLDGNYGYTF.

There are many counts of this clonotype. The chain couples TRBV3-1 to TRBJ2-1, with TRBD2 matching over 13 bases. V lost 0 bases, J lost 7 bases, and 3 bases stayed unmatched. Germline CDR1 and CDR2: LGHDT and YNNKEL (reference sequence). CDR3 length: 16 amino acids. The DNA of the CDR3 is TGTGCCAGCAGCCAAGAAAGGACTAGCGGGAGAAATGAGCAGTTCTTC. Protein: CASSQERTSGRNEQFF.

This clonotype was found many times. CDR3 sequence (DNA): TGTGCCAGCAGTTTTGGAGCGGGAGGGTACACCGGGGAGCTGTTTTTT. Protein product: CASSFGAGGYTGELFF. This rearrangement joins TRBV12-3 or TRBV12-4 to TRBJ2-2; 10 bases are a match to TRBD2. The CDR3 is 16 residues long. After removal of 3 bases from V and 3 bases from J, the junction contained 4 bases not matched to a gene.

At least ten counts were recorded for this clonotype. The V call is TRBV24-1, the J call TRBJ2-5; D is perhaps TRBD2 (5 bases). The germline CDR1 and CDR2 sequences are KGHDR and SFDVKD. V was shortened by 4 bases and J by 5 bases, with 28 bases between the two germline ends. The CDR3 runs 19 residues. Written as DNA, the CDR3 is TGTGCCACCAGTGACCCCCCTTATGTGTTCGAGGGCACCCGGGAGACCCAGTACTTC. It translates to CATSDPPYVFEGTRETQYF.

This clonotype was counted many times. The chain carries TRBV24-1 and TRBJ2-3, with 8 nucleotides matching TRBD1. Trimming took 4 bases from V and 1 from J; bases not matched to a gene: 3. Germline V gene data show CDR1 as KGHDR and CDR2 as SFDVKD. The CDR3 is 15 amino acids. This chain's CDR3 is CATSDLTGGTDTQYF. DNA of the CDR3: TGTGCCACCAGTGACCTGACAGGGGGCACAGATACGCAGTATTTT.

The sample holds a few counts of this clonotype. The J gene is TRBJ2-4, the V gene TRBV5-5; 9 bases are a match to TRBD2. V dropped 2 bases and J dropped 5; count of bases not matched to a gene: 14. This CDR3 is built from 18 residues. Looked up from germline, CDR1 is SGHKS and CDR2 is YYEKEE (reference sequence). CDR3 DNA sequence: TGTGCCAGCAGCTTACGGGCGGGACTAGCAGGGGATGAAAACATTCAGTACTTC. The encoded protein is CASSLRAGLAGDENIQYF.

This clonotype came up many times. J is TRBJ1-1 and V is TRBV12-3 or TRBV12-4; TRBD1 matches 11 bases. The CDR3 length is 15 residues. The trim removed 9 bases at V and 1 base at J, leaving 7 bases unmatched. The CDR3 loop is CARRDRGARNTEAFF. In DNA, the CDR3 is TGTGCCAGGAGGGACAGGGGGGCCCGGAACACTGAAGCTTTCTTT.

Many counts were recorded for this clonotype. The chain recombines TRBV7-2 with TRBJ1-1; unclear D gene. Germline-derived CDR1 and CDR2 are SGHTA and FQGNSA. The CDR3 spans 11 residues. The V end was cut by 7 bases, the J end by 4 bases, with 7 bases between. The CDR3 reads CASMLSTEAFF. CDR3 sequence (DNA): TGTGCCAGCATGTTAAGCACTGAAGCTTTCTTT.

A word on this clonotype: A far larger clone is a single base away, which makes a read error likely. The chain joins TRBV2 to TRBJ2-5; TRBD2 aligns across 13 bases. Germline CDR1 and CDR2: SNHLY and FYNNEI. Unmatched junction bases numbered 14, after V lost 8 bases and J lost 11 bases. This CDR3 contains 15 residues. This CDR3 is CASSTGLAGDNEQYF. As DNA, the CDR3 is TGTGCCAGCTCAACTGGACTAGCGGGAGACAATGAGCAGTACTTC.

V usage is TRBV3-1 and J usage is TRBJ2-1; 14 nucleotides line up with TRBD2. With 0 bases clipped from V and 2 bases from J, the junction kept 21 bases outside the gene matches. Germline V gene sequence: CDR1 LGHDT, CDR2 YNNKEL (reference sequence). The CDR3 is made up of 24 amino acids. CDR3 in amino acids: CASSQDLGQAWFGTSGSTYNEQFF. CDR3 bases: TGTGCCAGCAGCCAAGATTTGGGACAGGCGTGGTTCGGGACTAGCGGGAGCACCTACAATGAGCAGTTCTTC.

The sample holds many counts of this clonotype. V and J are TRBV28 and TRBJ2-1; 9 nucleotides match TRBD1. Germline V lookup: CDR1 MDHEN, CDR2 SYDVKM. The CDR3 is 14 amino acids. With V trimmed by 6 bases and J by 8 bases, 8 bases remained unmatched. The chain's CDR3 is CASSGTGRGDEQFF. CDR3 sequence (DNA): TGTGCCAGCAGCGGGACAGGGAGGGGCGATGAGCAGTTCTTC.

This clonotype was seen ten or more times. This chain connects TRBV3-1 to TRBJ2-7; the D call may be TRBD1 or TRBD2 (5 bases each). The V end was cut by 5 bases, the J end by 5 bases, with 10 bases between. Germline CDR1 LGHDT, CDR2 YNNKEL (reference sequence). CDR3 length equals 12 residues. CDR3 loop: CASSTGTDEQYF. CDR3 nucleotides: TGTGCCAGCAGCACCGGGACCGACGAGCAGTACTTC.

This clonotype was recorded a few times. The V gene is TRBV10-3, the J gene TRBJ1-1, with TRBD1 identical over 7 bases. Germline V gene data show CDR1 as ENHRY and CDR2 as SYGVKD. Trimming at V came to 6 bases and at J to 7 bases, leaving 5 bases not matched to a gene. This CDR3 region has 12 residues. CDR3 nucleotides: TGTGCCATCAGGGACGACAGGGATGAAGCTTTCTTT. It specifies CAIRDDRDEAFF.